These 30 T cell receptor beta chains came from one sample sequenced in a study of cytomegalovirus exposure and HLA in healthy donors. This PCR relied on a set of 60 Vbeta primers and 13 Jbeta primers. Assay: immunoSEQ multiplex PCR; the TCRdb copy retains only in-frame clones and omits some. The sample includes 120,000 to 150,000 clones, about 80% of them seen just once. Material for sequencing was PBMCs. The receptors stem from a man aged 40-49 years in good health and CMV-seropositive.

V and J are TRBV7-3 and TRBJ2-1; D gene ambiguous. CDR3 length: 12 residues. V was trimmed by 4 bases and J by 5 bases, leaving 6 bases between them. Germline lookup yields CDR1 SGHTA and CDR2 FQGTGA. This CDR3 reads CASSSSDNEQFF. The CDR3 nucleotides read TGTGCCAGCAGCTCCAGTGACAATGAGCAGTTCTTC.

The chain recombines TRBV7-2 with TRBJ1-2, with D perhaps matching TRBD1 (5 bases). The CDR3 sequence is 15 residues long. The germline gives CDR1 SGHTA, CDR2 FQGNSA. Trimming took 5 bases from V and 4 from J, leaving 17 bases between them. CDR3 in amino acids: CASSVSGIKGYGYTF. DNA for the CDR3: TGTGCCAGCAGCGTTTCAGGGATAAAGGGCTATGGCTACACCTTC. The complete variable domain, with remaining parts taken from reference TRBV7-2 and TRBJ1-2, reads GAGVSQSPSNKVTEKGKDVELRCDPISGHTALYWYRQSLGQGLEFLIYFQGNSAPDKSGLPSDRFSAERTGGSVSTLTIQRTQQEDSAVYLCASSVSGIKGYGYTFGSGTRLTVV.

The chain uses TRBV11-2 and TRBJ1-5; 8 bases are a match to TRBD1. With 5 bases clipped from V and 3 bases from J, the junction kept 12 bases outside the gene matches. The CDR3 length is 17 residues. Looked up from germline, CDR1 is SGHAT and CDR2 is FQNNGV. CDR3 DNA sequence: TGTGCCAGCAGCCCGATGATAGGGCAGGGGGCCAATCAGCCCCAGCATTTT. Its translation is CASSPMIGQGANQPQHF.

The chain joins TRBV7-9 to TRBJ2-1; tentatively, D is TRBD1 (5 bases). Trimming removed 1 base at V and 4 bases at J, with 11 bases between. The germline gives CDR1 SEHNR, CDR2 FQNEAQ (reference sequence). The CDR3 sequence is 15 residues long. The CDR3 loop reads CASSLVREKYNEQFF. The CDR3 bases are TGTGCCAGCAGCTTAGTCAGGGAAAAATACAATGAGCAGTTCTTC.

This chain links TRBV16 with TRBJ1-1; perhaps TRBD1 as D (6 bases). Per germline, CDR1 KGHSY and CDR2 FQNENV. This CDR3 comprises 13 residues. Deletions cut 2 bases from V and 11 bases from J, with 15 bases between. Here the CDR3 reads CASSQVGQGKAFF. In DNA, the CDR3 is TGTGCCAGCAGCCAAGTCGGGCAGGGGAAGGCTTTCTTT.

The rearrangement uses TRBV9 and TRBJ1-1; possibly TRBD1 for D (6 bases). CDR1 and CDR2 (germline): SGDLS, YYNGEE. The CDR3 covers 13 residues. V was trimmed by 3 bases and J by 4 bases, leaving 10 bases between them. This chain's CDR3 is CASSGGQSTEAFF. The CDR3 DNA reads as TGTGCCAGCAGCGGAGGACAGAGCACTGAAGCTTTCTTT.

Written as DNA, the CDR3 is TGCAGTGCTGAGACTACCTACGAGCAGTACTTC. This translates into CSAETTYEQYF. The gene calls are TRBV20-1 and TRBJ2-7; weak D call: TRBD2 (5 bases). The length of the CDR3 is 11 residues. CDR1 and CDR2 (germline): DFQATT, SNEGSKA (reference sequence). V lost 5 bases and J lost 2, with 7 bases in between.

This clone occurred a few times. The chain is built from TRBV5-1 and TRBJ2-1, with 7 bases matching TRBD2. CDR1 is SGHRS, CDR2 YFSETQ, per germline. There are 21 residues in the CDR3. The CDR3 bases are TGCGTGCCAATGGACCCATGGGGGGAGGGCCGTACCTTACACTCCTACAATGAGCAGTTCTTC. This gives the protein CVPMDPWGEGRTLHSYNEQFF.

This chain joins TRBV13 and TRBJ2-1; a weak D match, TRBD2 (6 bases). V shed 5 bases and J shed 6 bases, with 14 bases lying between them. CDR3 length: 14 amino acids. Germline V gene sequence: CDR1 PRHDT, CDR2 FYEKMQ (reference sequence). The CDR3 here is CASSAPGGTNEQFF. The CDR3 DNA reads TGTGCCAGCAGCGCCCCCGGCGGGACCAATGAGCAGTTCTTC.

The chain is built from TRBV7-9 and TRBJ2-7; the D is unclear. Trimming removed 4 bases at V and 7 bases at J, with 8 bases between. The CDR3 contains 11 residues. Germline CDR1 and CDR2: SEHNR and FQNEAQ (reference sequence). CDR3 DNA sequence: TGTGCCAGCAGCTACCTTCAGGAGCAGTACTTC. This encodes CASSYLQEQYF.

The V gene is TRBV5-1, the J gene TRBJ2-1; D might be TRBD2 (6 bases). The CDR3 covers 13 residues. The V and J ends lost 4 bases and 3 bases respectively, with 8 bases between them. Germline V gene data show CDR1 as SGHRS and CDR2 as YFSETQ. Here the CDR3 reads CASSQDYYNEQFF. CDR3 in DNA: TGCGCCAGCAGCCAGGACTACTACAATGAGCAGTTCTTC.

This rearrangement joins TRBV27 to TRBJ2-1; TRBD1 aligns across 11 bases. The ends lost 6 bases at V and 6 bases at J; junction bases unmatched: 1. The germline V gene encodes CDR1 MNHEY and CDR2 SMNVEV (reference sequence). The CDR3 has 13 residues. CDR3 region: CASRGTGGNEQFF. Written as DNA, the CDR3 is TGTGCCAGCAGAGGGACAGGGGGCAATGAGCAGTTCTTC.

The CDR3 region is CASSPFQQDGNTEAFF. CDR3 in DNA: TGTGCCAGCAGCCCCTTCCAACAGGACGGGAACACTGAAGCTTTCTTT. This chain joins TRBV7-6 and TRBJ1-1, with D tentatively TRBD1 (5 bases). From germline, CDR1 is SGHVS and CDR2 FNYEAQ. CDR3 size: 16 residues. The V gene lost 5 bases and the J gene lost 1 base, with 17 bases spanning the gap. The full variable domain, in which reference TRBV7-6 and TRBJ1-1 provide the parts outside the CDR3, is GAGVSQSPRYKVTKRGQDVALRCDPISGHVSLYWYRQALGQGPEFLTYFNYEAQQDKSGLPNDRFSAERPEGSISTLTIQRTEQRDSAMYRCASSPFQQDGNTEAFFGQGTRLTVV.

The V and J genes are TRBV10-3 and TRBJ2-6; TRBD1 might be the D (5 bases). CDR3 size: 14 residues. Germline V gene sequence: CDR1 ENHRY, CDR2 SYGVKD. The V end was cut by 11 bases, the J end by 3 bases, with 14 bases between. CDR3 residues: CALSAGNGANVLTF. CDR3 nucleotide sequence: TGTGCCCTCTCCGCAGGGAATGGGGCCAACGTCCTGACTTTC.

V is TRBV12-5 and J is TRBJ2-7; TRBD2 aligns across 10 bases. In germline, CDR1 is LGHNT, CDR2 FRNRAP. V gave up 2 bases and J gave up 6 bases; unmatched junction bases: 4. The CDR3 spans 14 residues. CDR3 nucleotide sequence: TGTGCTAGTGGTTTGAGAGCGGGAGGGCCCGAGCAGTACTTC. Its translation is CASGLRAGGPEQYF.

This chain links TRBV19 with TRBJ1-3, with D perhaps matching TRBD1 (6 bases). The CDR3 sequence is 15 residues long. V was pared by 4 bases and J by 0 bases, with 10 bases between. CDR1 is LNHDA and CDR2 is SQIVND in the germline V gene (reference sequence). CDR3 nucleotides: TGTGCCAGTAGTACACAGGGCCACTCTGGAAACACCATATATTTT. This codes for CASSTQGHSGNTIYF.

The chain has TRBV7-2 and TRBJ2-7; 9 bases align to TRBD2. The CDR3 contains 13 residues. Looked up from germline, CDR1 is SGHTA and CDR2 is FQGNSA. The ends lost 2 bases at V and 7 bases at J; junction bases unmatched: 3. The CDR3 loop reads CASSLLLAGEQYF. The DNA of the CDR3 is TGTGCCAGCAGCTTACTACTAGCGGGTGAGCAGTACTTC.

The V call is TRBV18, the J call TRBJ2-1; 7 nucleotides match TRBD1. Trimming at V came to 4 bases and at J to 3 bases, leaving 6 bases not matched to a gene. Per the germline V gene, CDR1 is KGHSH and CDR2 is LQKENI. This CDR3 has 15 residues. CDR3 coding DNA: TGTGCCAGCTCACAACAGGGACAGAACTACAATGAGCAGTTCTTC. Translating gives CASSQQGQNYNEQFF.

This clone came up once. This same CDR3 is encoded by further DNA sequences in the sample. The chain links TRBV5-1 to TRBJ1-1, with unresolved D. This CDR3 is built from 15 residues. Germline V CDR1 and CDR2: SGHRS, YFSETQ. Trimming left V 0 bases short and J 3 bases short, with 12 bases between. DNA for the CDR3: TGCGCCAGCAGCTTGGGAGGGCTGGAGGACACTGAAGCTTTCTTT. This encodes CASSLGGLEDTEAFF.

This chain links TRBV2 with TRBJ1-1; no definite D call. The length of the CDR3 is 14 residues. V was cut by 7 bases and J by 6 bases, with 18 bases left in between. Germline lookup yields CDR1 SNHLY and CDR2 FYNNEI. CDR3 sequence (DNA): TGTGCCAGCAAGGTTTCCGGCGGAATTCCTGAAGCTTTCTTT. Translating gives CASKVSGGIPEAFF.

This clone was picked up a small number of times. V usage is TRBV4-3 and J usage is TRBJ1-1; perhaps TRBD1 as D (6 bases). Trimming removed 3 bases from V and 1 base from J, with 12 bases in between. The CDR3 consists of 15 residues. Germline V CDR1 and CDR2: LGHNA, YSLEER. The DNA of the CDR3 is TGCGCCAGCAGCCATGGGGGACATTCGAACACTGAAGCTTTCTTT. Translating it yields CASSHGGHSNTEAFF.

V gene TRBV2 combines with J gene TRBJ2-7; D unresolved. V lost 7 bases, J lost 1 base, and 11 bases lay in between. This CDR3 has 13 amino acids. Germline loops: CDR1 SNHLY, CDR2 FYNNEI. CDR3 protein: CASTLTPSYEQYF. For the CDR3, the DNA is TGTGCCAGCACCCTAACGCCTTCCTACGAGCAGTACTTC.

In its sample, this clone was seen a few times. For the CDR3, the DNA is TGTGCCAGCAGCTTTGGCCCCAGTTATGGCTACACCTTC. Its protein is CASSFGPSYGYTF. The genes are TRBV7-2 and TRBJ1-2; D is undetermined. Germline V gives CDR1 SGHTA, CDR2 FQGNSA. This CDR3 comprises 13 residues. Trimming removed 3 bases at V and 5 bases at J, with 10 bases between.

This sequence joins TRBV7-6 and TRBJ2-5, with 8 bases lining up with TRBD1. The trim removed 2 bases at V and 7 bases at J, leaving 6 bases unmatched. The CDR3 length is 14 residues. From germline, CDR1 is SGHVS and CDR2 FNYEAQ. In DNA, the CDR3 is TGTGCCAGCAGCTTACAGGGGGCTATAGGGACCCAGTACTTC. The encoded protein is CASSLQGAIGTQYF.

This chain connects TRBV25-1 to TRBJ1-1, with D possibly matching TRBD1 (6 bases). The CDR3 has 13 residues. Trimming took off 9 bases at V and 1 base at J, with 12 bases between the two ends. Germline values: CDR1 MGHDK, CDR2 SYGVNS. CDR3 bases: TGTGCCAGTACCGGGACAACGAACACTGAAGCTTTCTTT. The encoded protein is CASTGTTNTEAFF.

The chain couples TRBV5-4 to TRBJ2-6, with TRBD1 matching over 11 bases. J was trimmed by 1 base and V by 3 bases; bases with no gene match: 9. The V gene's germline CDR1 is SGHNT and CDR2 YYREEE (reference sequence). The CDR3 covers 19 residues. CDR3: CASSSRIGQGASGANVLTF. CDR3 nucleotide sequence: TGTGCCAGCAGCTCCCGGATAGGACAGGGGGCATCTGGGGCCAACGTCCTGACTTTC.

The rearrangement joins TRBV7-2 to TRBJ1-5; a possible D gene is TRBD1 (5 bases). Germline assignment: CDR1 SGHTA and CDR2 FQGNSA. This CDR3 contains 16 residues. The ends were cut back, 6 bases at V and 6 bases at J, with 21 bases in the middle. The CDR3 nucleotides are TGTGCCAGCAGTCTTAGGGAGGGGCAGGGAGGTCAGCCCCAGCATTTT. It is translated as CASSLREGQGGQPQHF.

The chain is built from TRBV2 and TRBJ1-2; possibly TRBD1 for D (6 bases). Per germline, CDR1 SNHLY and CDR2 FYNNEI. CDR3 size: 13 residues. The CDR3 here is CAQGDTLQDGYTF. CDR3 nucleotides: TGTGCACAAGGGGACACTCTTCAGGATGGCTACACCTTC.

V gene TRBV5-6 combines with J gene TRBJ2-5; D possibly corresponds to TRBD1 (5 bases). Germline V CDR1 and CDR2: SGHDT, YYEEEE. V was clipped by 4 bases and J by 2 bases, with 18 bases between them. The CDR3 length is 16 residues. The CDR3 sequence: CASSPSTGLSQETQYF. CDR3 in DNA: TGTGCCAGCAGCCCGAGTACAGGTCTCAGTCAAGAGACCCAGTACTTC.

The chain has TRBV6-5 and TRBJ2-7; D unresolved. The CDR3 contains 14 residues. Trimming stripped 8 bases from V and 1 base from J, with 15 bases between. Per the germline V gene, CDR1 is MNHEY and CDR2 is SVGAGI. The CDR3 DNA reads TGTGCCAGCGGGCTGGCGTTTGGGTCCTACGAGCAGTACTTC. Encoded protein: CASGLAFGSYEQYF.